These 23 T cell receptor beta chains came from one sample sequenced in a study of Graves' ophthalmopathy and Graves' hyperthyroidism. Beta-chain TCR CDR3 regions were amplified from RNA transcripts. RT-PCR with HTBI primers came first, then second-round multiplex PCR. TCRdb processed the multiplex PCR reads anew with MiXCR; each CDR3 protein has one entry. The sample has almost 750,000 distinct CDR3 sequences, roughly 40% seen once. The sequenced material came from peripheral blood. The receptors derive from an adult man with Graves' ophthalmopathy.

The chain carries TRBV29-1 and TRBJ2-7; TRBD1 aligns across 11 bases. Germline V lookup: CDR1 SQVTM, CDR2 ANQGSEA. The CDR3 length is 14 residues. The J segment lost 3 bases and the V segment lost 6 bases, leaving 7 bases of the junction unmatched. The CDR3 DNA reads as TGCAGCGTAAGAGAAGGGACAGGGGGCTACGAGCAGTACTTC. It yields the protein CSVREGTGGYEQYF.

The V and J genes are TRBV7-9 and TRBJ1-3, with D tentatively TRBD1 (5 bases). The germline V gene has CDR1 SEHNR and CDR2 FQNEAQ (reference sequence). The CDR3 extends over 18 amino acids. Trimming cost V 5 bases and J 4 bases, with 24 bases left between them. For the CDR3, the DNA is TGTGCCAGCAGCCGTCGTAGCGGGAGGGACGTCTGGGGAAACACCATATATTTT. This gives the protein CASSRRSGRDVWGNTIYF.

The J gene is TRBJ1-2, the V gene TRBV7-9, with a tentative D call TRBD1 (6 bases). CDR3 size: 13 residues. V was shortened by 7 bases and J by 6 bases, with 15 bases between the two germline ends. Germline CDR1 reads SEHNR; CDR2 reads FQNEAQ (reference sequence). CDR3 region: CASTLLGGDGYTF. The CDR3 coding sequence is TGTGCCAGCACCCTTCTGGGGGGCGATGGCTACACCTTC. The whole variable domain, remainder taken from reference TRBV7-9 and TRBJ1-2, is DTGVSQNPRHKITKRGQNVTFRCDPISEHNRLYWYRQTLGQGPEFLTYFQNEAQLEKSRLLSDRFSAERPKGSFSTLEIQRTEQGDSAMYLCASTLLGGDGYTFGSGTRLTVV.

The chain employs TRBV20-1 and TRBJ1-1; D is possibly TRBD1 (5 bases). This CDR3 is built from 14 residues. Germline V gene sequence: CDR1 DFQATT, CDR2 SNEGSKA (reference sequence). V dropped 0 bases and J dropped 4 bases, with 12 bases sitting between them. The CDR3 reads CSARDGGRGTEAFF. CDR3 in DNA: TGCAGTGCTAGAGACGGAGGGAGGGGCACTGAAGCTTTCTTT.

This clonotype was found a few times. This may arise from a read error, as a much more abundant clone is one base away. This chain joins TRBV9 and TRBJ1-1; 8 nucleotides match TRBD1. V lost 4 bases and J lost 2; bases outside the gene matches: 7. Germline CDR1 is SGDLS and CDR2 is YYNGEE. This CDR3 region has 15 residues. Here the CDR3 DNA reads TGTGCCAGCAGCCAAGCCGGACAGGGAAACACTGAAGCTTTCTTT. It specifies CASSQAGQGNTEAFF.

This clonotype was detected many times. The gene calls are TRBV12-3 or TRBV12-4 and TRBJ1-2; D is unclear. V was shortened by 3 bases and J by 6 bases, with 11 bases between the two germline ends. The CDR3 is 13 residues long. CDR3 protein: CASSFAEMDGYTF. CDR3 DNA: TGTGCCAGCAGTTTCGCAGAGATGGATGGCTACACCTTC.

This clonotype was recorded at least ten times. V is TRBV2 and J is TRBJ1-2; D not certain. Trimming took off 5 bases at V and 2 bases at J, with 9 bases between the two ends. The germline gives CDR1 SNHLY, CDR2 FYNNEI. This CDR3 is 13 amino acids long. CDR3 sequence: CASSPDVNYGYTF. CDR3 nucleotide sequence: TGTGCCAGCAGTCCCGACGTAAACTATGGCTACACCTTC. Together with reference TRBV2 and TRBJ1-2, the CDR3 gives the full variable domain: EPEVTQTPSHQVTQMGQEVILRCVPISNHLYFYWYRQILGQKVEFLVSFYNNEISEKSEIFDDQFSVERPDGSNFTLKIRSTKLEDSAMYFCASSPDVNYGYTFGSGTRLTVV.

Many counts were recorded for this clonotype. The gene calls are TRBV20-1 and TRBJ1-6; 8 bases map to TRBD1. CDR3 length: 13 amino acids. The V gene's germline CDR1 is DFQATT and CDR2 SNEGSKA (reference sequence). Trimming cost V 2 bases and J 9 bases; bases outside gene matches: 3. This CDR3 is CSARQGALSPLHF. DNA of the CDR3: TGCAGTGCTAGACAGGGGGCCCTTTCACCCCTCCACTTT.

The rearrangement joins TRBV7-9 to TRBJ1-6; no firm D call. The CDR3 runs to 15 residues. The V end lost 1 base, the J end lost 9 bases, and 13 bases lay between the germline ends. Per germline, CDR1 SEHNR and CDR2 FQNEAQ (reference sequence). DNA of the CDR3: TGTGCCAGCAGCTTAGGGGGAAGTCGGGGTTCACCCCTCCACTTT. It is translated as CASSLGGSRGSPLHF.

This clonotype occurred many times. This chain uses TRBV24-1 with TRBJ1-5; no clear D. V lost 3 bases and J 9 bases, leaving 8 bases between the germline ends. The CDR3 sequence is 12 residues long. The V gene's germline CDR1 is KGHDR and CDR2 SFDVKD. As DNA, the CDR3 is TGTGCCACCAGTGATGTGAAGGGGCCCCAGCATTTT. Protein product: CATSDVKGPQHF.

This clonotype was detected only once. The rearrangement links TRBV11-1 to TRBJ2-5; no clear D gene. With 5 bases removed from V and 1 base from J, the gap between germline ends came to 8 bases. CDR3 length: 13 residues. CDR1 and CDR2 (germline): SGHAT, FQDESV (reference sequence). For the CDR3, the DNA is TGTGCCAGCAGCCTAATAATCCAAGAGACCCAGTACTTC. Amino acid sequence: CASSLIIQETQYF.

This clonotype has just a few counts. The V and J genes are TRBV28 and TRBJ1-6; 11 bases match TRBD1. CDR1 is MDHEN, CDR2 SYDVKM, per germline. V dropped 6 bases and J dropped 10; count of bases not matched to a gene: 2. This CDR3 is built from 13 residues. DNA for the CDR3: TGTGCCAGCAGCCGGGACAGGGGGTCACCCCTCCACTTT. Translated, it gives CASSRDRGSPLHF. The full variable domain, rest sourced from reference TRBV28 and TRBJ1-6, is DVKVTQSSRYLVKRTGEKVFLECVQDMDHENMFWYRQDPGLGLRLIYFSYDVKMKEKGDIPEGYSVSREKKERFSLILESASTNQTSMYLCASSRDRGSPLHFGNGTRLTVT.

The rearrangement uses TRBV20-1 and TRBJ2-7, with a possible D match to TRBD2 (6 bases). This CDR3 has 13 amino acids. Germline V gene lookup returns CDR1 DFQATT and CDR2 SNEGSKA (reference sequence). The CDR3 DNA reads TGCATCGTGCGGGAAACAGGCCACTACGAGCAGTACTTC. It translates to CIVRETGHYEQYF.

The rearrangement joins TRBV12-3 or TRBV12-4 to TRBJ2-5, with 8 bases matching TRBD2. The junction had 11 bases not matched to a gene; V was cut back by 10 bases and J by 1 base. The length of the CDR3 is 15 residues. The CDR3 loop reads CATAPTSGTQETQYF. The DNA for the CDR3 is TGTGCCACAGCCCCTACTAGCGGAACCCAAGAGACCCAGTACTTC.

This clonotype was seen more than once but under ten times. The chain carries TRBV20-1 and TRBJ2-7; 15 nucleotides agree with TRBD2. Germline assignment: CDR1 DFQATT and CDR2 SNEGSKA (reference sequence). Trimming took 7 bases from V and 5 from J; bases not matched to a gene: 0. This CDR3 has 12 amino acids. Here the CDR3 reads CSGTSGRDEQYF. The CDR3 DNA follows: TGCAGTGGGACTAGCGGGAGGGACGAGCAGTACTTC.

In this sample, this clonotype turned up once. CDR3 in DNA: TGTGCCAGCAGAGATACAGGGTCTCCCGGAGTTTTCTTT. Translation: CASRDTGSPGVFF. J is TRBJ1-1 and V is TRBV2, with D maybe TRBD1 (6 bases). This CDR3 comprises 13 residues. Germline-derived CDR1 and CDR2 are SNHLY and FYNNEI. V lost 6 bases and J 13 bases, leaving 21 bases between the germline ends.

The chain couples TRBV10-3 to TRBJ1-2; D gene ambiguous. V lost 10 bases and J 0 bases, leaving 12 bases between the germline ends. Looked up from germline, CDR1 is ENHRY and CDR2 is SYGVKD. This CDR3 has 13 amino acids. CDR3 sequence reads: CASTREANYGYTF. For the CDR3, the DNA is TGTGCCAGCACCCGGGAAGCTAACTATGGCTACACCTTC.

This clonotype was seen a handful of times. The genes are TRBV19 and TRBJ2-6; the D gene is possibly TRBD2 (5 bases). Germline V gives CDR1 LNHDA, CDR2 SQIVND (reference sequence). This CDR3 contains 16 residues. Trimming removed 2 bases at V and 2 bases at J, with 10 bases between. As DNA, the CDR3 is TGTGCCAGTAGTATACTAGGAGGAGCTGGGGCCAACGTCCTGACTTTC. Translation gives CASSILGGAGANVLTF. The variable domain in full, completed from reference TRBV19 and TRBJ2-6, reads DGGITQSPKYLFRKEGQNVTLSCEQNLNHDAMYWYRQDPGQGLRLIYYSQIVNDFQKGDIAEGYSVSREKKESFPLTVTSAQKNPTAFYLCASSILGGAGANVLTFGAGSRLTVL.

Comments on this clonotype: A much larger clone lies a single base off, so this may be a read error. The chain employs TRBV2 and TRBJ2-5; 8 bases align to TRBD1. The CDR3 spans 11 residues. Per the germline V gene, CDR1 is SNHLY and CDR2 is FYNNEI. The CDR3 spells CASSSGDRFNF. The CDR3 region has the DNA TGTGCCAGCAGCTCGGGGGACAGGTTCAACTTC.

Ten or more counts support this clonotype. The chain links TRBV7-9 to TRBJ1-1; no clear D. CDR1 and CDR2 (germline): SEHNR, FQNEAQ (reference sequence). V was clipped by 5 bases and J by 1 base, with 11 bases between them. This CDR3 comprises 14 residues. The CDR3 region has the DNA TGTGCCAGCAGCCTTGAGGCCCGGAACACTGAAGCTTTCTTT. Translated: CASSLEARNTEAFF. Supplemented by reference TRBV7-9 and TRBJ1-1, the full variable domain reads DTGVSQNPRHKITKRGQNVTFRCDPISEHNRLYWYRQTLGQGPEFLTYFQNEAQLEKSRLLSDRFSAERPKGSFSTLEIQRTEQGDSAMYLCASSLEARNTEAFFGQGTRLTVV.

V usage is TRBV7-6 and J usage is TRBJ2-7; a weak D match, TRBD1 (6 bases). The germline V gene has CDR1 SGHVS and CDR2 FNYEAQ. The CDR3 sequence is 14 residues long. The V end lost 3 bases, the J end lost 2 bases, and 11 bases lay between the germline ends. The CDR3 reads CASSFGGFPYEQYF. CDR3 DNA sequence: TGTGCCAGCAGCTTTGGGGGCTTCCCCTACGAGCAGTACTTC.

This clonotype was counted between two and nine times. The gene calls are TRBV10-3 and TRBJ2-7; the D is unclear. There are 15 residues in the CDR3. CDR1 and CDR2 from the germline V gene are ENHRY and SYGVKD. V was trimmed by 7 bases and J by 1 base, leaving 17 bases between them. CDR3 DNA sequence: TGTGCCATCAAACCTCTTGGCGGTCGGTCCTACGAGCAGTACTTC. As protein: CAIKPLGGRSYEQYF.

There are many counts of this clonotype. The rearrangement links TRBV10-2 to TRBJ2-6, with TRBD1 as a possible D gene (5 bases). Germline loops: CDR1 WSHSY, CDR2 SAAADI. The length of the CDR3 is 19 residues. The V and J ends lost 6 bases and 1 base respectively, with 22 bases between them. The CDR3 coding sequence is TGCGCCAGCAGCCTAATAGGGGCCCAATCCCCTTCTGGGGCCAACGTCCTGACTTTC. It encodes CASSLIGAQSPSGANVLTF.